This TCR beta chain stems from a study of cytotoxic CD8 clonotypes in ibrutinib-treated CLL. Study information: Researchers reported 11 relapsed/refractory and approximately 15 treatment-naive patients, roughly 17 of them IGHV unmutated.

A word on this clone: Its antigen remains unidentified.

Regarding the study as a whole: Samples from sustained-remission and progressing patients were taken at different times. Clonality rose at ibrutinib response, held steady in sustained remission, and fell toward baseline at progression.

Trimming took off 7 bases at V and 5 bases at J, with 14 bases between the two ends. The CDR3 totals 13 residues. Germline V gene sequence: CDR1 LNHDA, CDR2 SQIVND (reference sequence). The targeted sequencing depth was 1 in 200,000 to 1 in 1 million T cells. Repertoires were generated with immunoSEQ multiplex PCR, while TCRdb's copy carries only in-frame clones and drops some. The table lists 110,000 to 150,000 clones, 79% of them singletons. The rearrangement links TRBV19 to TRBJ1-2, with D perhaps matching TRBD1 (6 bases). The sequence derives from a human donor with chronic lymphocytic leukemia. Sequencing was performed on PBMCs, taken after 12 months of ibrutinib treatment. The DNA for the CDR3 is TGTGCCAGTACTACGGGGGCTGGGTATGGCTACACCTTC. Encoded protein: CASTTGAGYGYTF.